What follows are 23 T cell receptor beta chains derived from one specimen sequenced in a study of cytomegalovirus exposure and HLA in healthy donors. PCR involved 60 Vbeta and 13 Jbeta primers. Some clones are missing from TCRdb's copy, which holds only in-frame ones; the method was immunoSEQ multiplex PCR. The sample includes approximately 150,000 clones, over 65% of them seen just once. Sequenced sample: PBMCs. The receptors shown here come from a man younger than 30 in good health and CMV-seropositive.

The rearrangement uses TRBV11-2 and TRBJ2-7; D remains unclear. From germline, CDR1 is SGHAT and CDR2 FQNNGV. The CDR3 is 12 amino acids. Trimming took 1 base from V and 3 from J, leaving 4 bases between them. The CDR3 loop reads CASSLVDYEQYV. CDR3 sequence (DNA): TGTGCCAGCAGCTTAGTGGACTACGAGCAGTACGTC.

The V call is TRBV7-9, the J call TRBJ2-5; 10 nucleotides line up with TRBD2. This CDR3 comprises 18 residues. Trimming cost V 4 bases and J 0 bases; bases outside gene matches: 11. Germline V gene data show CDR1 as SEHNR and CDR2 as FQNEAQ (reference sequence). In nucleotides, the CDR3 is TGTGCCAGCAGCTCCCAGTATACACTAGCGGGGTACCAAGAGACCCAGTACTTC. It codes for CASSSQYTLAGYQETQYF.

The V call is TRBV7-8, the J call TRBJ1-3, with D uncertain. Germline V gives CDR1 SGHVS, CDR2 FQNEAQ. Trimming shortened V by 5 bases and J by 0 bases, and 11 bases separated the two germline ends. The CDR3 sequence is 15 residues long. The CDR3 DNA reads as TGTGCCAGCAGCGGGAGAAGACCCTCTGGAAACACCATATATTTT. Amino acids: CASSGRRPSGNTIYF.

The sample holds a few counts of this clone. J is TRBJ2-1 and V is TRBV5-1; the match to TRBD2 covers 10 bases. The CDR3 covers 14 residues. The germline V gene encodes CDR1 SGHRS and CDR2 YFSETQ. Trimming took 2 bases from V and 6 from J; bases not matched to a gene: 2. CDR3 nucleotide sequence: TGCGCCAGCAGCTTAGCGGGAGGGGGCAATGAGCAGTTCTTC. As protein: CASSLAGGGNEQFF. Supplemented by reference TRBV5-1 and TRBJ2-1, the full variable domain reads KAGVTQTPRYLIKTRGQQVTLSCSPISGHRSVSWYQQTPGQGLQFLFEYFSETQRNKGNFPGRFSGRQFSNSRSEMNVSTLELGDSALYLCASSLAGGGNEQFFGPGTRLTVL.

This chain uses TRBV6-1 with TRBJ1-5; TRBD1 aligns across 9 bases. CDR1 and CDR2 (germline): MNHNS, SASEGT. The V and J ends lost 8 bases and 5 bases, in that order; junction bases with no gene match: 10. The CDR3 spans 15 residues. In DNA, the CDR3 is TGTGCCAGCTACCTTGACAGGGGGGGGGATCAGCCCCAGCATTTT. It is translated as CASYLDRGGDQPQHF.

This clone was seen a few times. This chain uses TRBV6-5 with TRBJ1-4, with 7 bases lining up with TRBD1. With 5 bases clipped from V and 2 bases from J, the junction kept 5 bases outside the gene matches. CDR1 is MNHEY and CDR2 is SVGAGI in the germline V gene. The CDR3 is 15 residues long. CDR3 protein: CASSLIQGTNEKLFF. For the CDR3, the DNA is TGTGCCAGCAGTCTGATACAGGGGACTAATGAAAAACTGTTTTTT.

The chain couples TRBV9 to TRBJ1-5, with 7 bases identical to TRBD1. There are 14 residues in the CDR3. V gave up 4 bases and J gave up 7 bases; unmatched junction bases: 8. Looked up from germline, CDR1 is SGDLS and CDR2 is YYNGEE. The CDR3 DNA follows: TGTGCCAGCAGCAGGGGGCAGGGGGTGCAGCCCCAGCATTTT. It specifies CASSRGQGVQPQHF.

The chain uses TRBV7-9 and TRBJ1-1; D gene unclear. The V end lost 5 bases, the J end lost 3 bases, and 7 bases lay between the germline ends. This CDR3 comprises 12 residues. The germline V gene encodes CDR1 SEHNR and CDR2 FQNEAQ (reference sequence). The chain's CDR3 is CASSVEDTEAFF. The CDR3 coding sequence is TGTGCCAGCAGCGTCGAGGACACTGAAGCTTTCTTT.

This CDR3 is CASSLEGKFEKLFF. The CDR3 DNA follows: TGTGCCAGCAGCCTTGAGGGAAAGTTTGAAAAACTGTTTTTT. The genes are TRBV7-9 and TRBJ1-4; no firm D call. With 5 bases removed from V and 7 bases from J, the gap between germline ends came to 14 bases. The CDR3 spans 14 residues. Germline values: CDR1 SEHNR, CDR2 FQNEAQ (reference sequence).

This chain joins TRBV4-1 and TRBJ2-3; 9 positions agree with TRBD2. CDR3 length: 17 amino acids. V gave up 0 bases and J gave up 5 bases; unmatched junction bases: 9. Germline V gives CDR1 MGHRA, CDR2 YSYEKL. The CDR3 loop reads CASSQEEAGGPIDTQYF. CDR3 in DNA: TGCGCCAGCAGCCAAGAAGAGGCGGGGGGGCCGATAGATACGCAGTATTTT.

This rearrangement joins TRBV23-1 to TRBJ2-3; TRBD2 might be the D (6 bases). TRBV23-1 is given ORF status, its function remaining uncertain. With 3 bases removed from V and 5 bases from J, the gap between germline ends came to 21 bases. This CDR3 comprises 17 residues. DNA of the CDR3: TGCGCCAGCAGTCAGCCGGGACTCTCCAATCCCGGAGATACGCAGTATTTT. Its protein product is CASSQPGLSNPGDTQYF.

V and J are TRBV19 and TRBJ1-2; 9 bases fit TRBD1. This CDR3 has 12 residues. The junction had 6 bases not matched to a gene; V was cut back by 8 bases and J by 8 bases. Germline CDR1 LNHDA, CDR2 SQIVND (reference sequence). CDR3 bases: TGTGCCAGTGGGGGGACAGGGAACGGCTACACCTTC. It translates to CASGGTGNGYTF. The variable domain in full, completed from reference TRBV19 and TRBJ1-2, reads DGGITQSPKYLFRKEGQNVTLSCEQNLNHDAMYWYRQDPGQGLRLIYYSQIVNDFQKGDIAEGYSVSREKKESFPLTVTSAQKNPTAFYLCASGGTGNGYTFGSGTRLTVV.

The V gene is TRBV7-2, the J gene TRBJ2-1; TRBD2 agrees at 9 bases. J lost 4 bases, V lost 2 bases, and 12 bases had no gene match. This CDR3 contains 18 residues. CDR1 is SGHTA and CDR2 is FQGNSA in the germline V gene. CDR3 in DNA: TGTGCCAGCAGCTTACGGCCCGCCGGGAGCGGGGGGTACAATGAGCAGTTCTTC. Translation gives CASSLRPAGSGGYNEQFF.

J is TRBJ1-4 and V is TRBV28, with D possibly matching TRBD1 (6 bases). V lost 5 bases and J lost 10, with 14 bases in between. Germline CDR1 is MDHEN and CDR2 is SYDVKM. CDR3 size: 13 residues. As DNA, the CDR3 is TGTGCCAGCAGTCTTCAGGGGAGTGCAAAACTGTTTTTT. Protein product: CASSLQGSAKLFF.

For this clone: Other DNA sequences within the sample encode an identical CDR3. The chain couples TRBV7-2 to TRBJ1-6; 7 nucleotides align to TRBD1. After removal of 5 bases from V and 4 bases from J, the junction contained 5 bases not matched to a gene. The V gene's germline CDR1 is SGHTA and CDR2 FQGNSA. CDR3 length: 15 residues. The CDR3 DNA reads TGTGCCAGCAGCCCGGGACAGCCTTATAATTCACCCCTCCACTTT. Its protein product is CASSPGQPYNSPLHF.

There are a few counts of this clone. V gene TRBV10-2 combines with J gene TRBJ2-7, with 8 positions matching TRBD1. The CDR3 is 15 amino acids. Trimming removed 5 bases from V and 1 base from J; junction bases left unmatched: 7. Germline V gene data show CDR1 as WSHSY and CDR2 as SAAADI. The CDR3 spells CASSSLRTGSYEQYV. The DNA of the CDR3 is TGCGCCAGCAGTTCCTTACGGACAGGGTCCTACGAGCAGTACGTC.

The gene calls are TRBV29-1 and TRBJ2-5, with D possibly TRBD1 on 5 matching bases. CDR1 is SQVTM, CDR2 ANQGSEA, per germline. Trimming removed 6 bases at V and 5 bases at J, with 7 bases between. The CDR3 loop spans 10 amino acids. The CDR3 DNA reads TGCAGCGTGAAGGGGGAGACCCAGTACTTC. Protein product: CSVKGETQYF.

This clone showed up just a few times. V usage is TRBV6-5 and J usage is TRBJ2-2; 8 bases map to TRBD2. The length of the CDR3 is 15 residues. With 6 bases clipped from V and 1 base from J, the junction kept 4 bases outside the gene matches. Germline V gives CDR1 MNHEY, CDR2 SVGAGI. The CDR3 DNA follows: TGTGCCAGCAGGAAACTAGCGGTGAACACCGGGGAGCTGTTTTTT. This sequence encodes CASRKLAVNTGELFF.

The J gene is TRBJ1-4, the V gene TRBV29-1; D gene unclear. CDR3 length equals 14 residues. The V gene's germline CDR1 is SQVTM and CDR2 ANQGSEA. V was shortened by 7 bases and J by 2 bases, with 14 bases between the two germline ends. Written as DNA, the CDR3 is TGCAGCGCCCATAAACTACGGACTAATGAAAAACTGTTTTTT. It specifies CSAHKLRTNEKLFF.

This clone occurred a few times. The gene calls are TRBV6-5 and TRBJ1-4; TRBD1 aligns across 10 bases. CDR1 MNHEY and CDR2 SVGAGI come from the germline V gene. This CDR3 comprises 16 residues. V trimming: 4 bases; J trimming: 6 bases; junction bases outside the gene matches: 8. The CDR3 here is CASSSGTTGGYEKLFF. CDR3 DNA: TGTGCCAGCAGTTCTGGAACGACAGGGGGCTATGAAAAACTGTTTTTT.

The V gene is TRBV28, the J gene TRBJ2-2; perhaps TRBD1 as D (6 bases). Trimming stripped 4 bases from V and 3 bases from J, with 9 bases between. CDR3 length: 14 amino acids. CDR1 and CDR2 (germline): MDHEN, SYDVKM. The CDR3 DNA reads TGTGCCAGCAGTTCTACAGGGTACACCGGGGAGCTGTTTTTT. Protein: CASSSTGYTGELFF.

The chain links TRBV2 to TRBJ2-1, with 7 positions matching TRBD1. The CDR3 has 14 residues. The V gene end was trimmed by 5 bases and the J gene end by 6 bases; junction bases not matched to a gene: 7. The germline V gene has CDR1 SNHLY and CDR2 FYNNEI. The CDR3 sequence: CASSKLRQGNEQFF. In DNA, the CDR3 is TGTGCCAGCAGTAAACTACGACAGGGCAATGAGCAGTTCTTC.

The V gene is TRBV28, the J gene TRBJ2-7; 8 bases are a match to TRBD1. This CDR3 region has 14 residues. V gave up 5 bases and J gave up 3 bases; unmatched junction bases: 6. Germline V CDR1 and CDR2: MDHEN, SYDVKM. The CDR3 protein is CASSRTGTNYEQYV. CDR3 nucleotide sequence: TGTGCCAGCAGTCGGACAGGGACGAACTACGAGCAGTACGTC.